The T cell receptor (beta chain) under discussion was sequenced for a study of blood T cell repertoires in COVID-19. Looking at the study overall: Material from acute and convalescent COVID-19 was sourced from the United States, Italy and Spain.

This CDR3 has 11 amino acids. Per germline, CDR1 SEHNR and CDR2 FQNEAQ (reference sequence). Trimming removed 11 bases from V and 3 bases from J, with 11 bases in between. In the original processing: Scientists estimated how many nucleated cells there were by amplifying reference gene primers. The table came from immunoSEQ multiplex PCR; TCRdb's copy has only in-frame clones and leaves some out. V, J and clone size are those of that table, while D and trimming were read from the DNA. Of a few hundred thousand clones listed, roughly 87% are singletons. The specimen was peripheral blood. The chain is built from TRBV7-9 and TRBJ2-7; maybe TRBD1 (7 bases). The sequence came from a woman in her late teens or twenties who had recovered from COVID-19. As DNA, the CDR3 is TGTGCCGGCGGGACAGACTACGAGCAGTACTTC. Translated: CAGGTDYEQYF.